This entry lists 20 T cell receptor beta chains sequenced from one sample in a study of cytomegalovirus exposure and HLA in healthy donors. The PCR made use of 60 Vbeta and 13 Jbeta primers. The method was immunoSEQ multiplex PCR; TCRdb's version includes in-frame clones alone and lacks a portion of them. The sample carries about 180,000 clones, over 60% recorded once. The sample consisted of PBMCs. These receptors originate from a man aged 40-55 years in good health and CMV-seropositive.

This chain uses TRBV27 with TRBJ2-7; 9 bases agree with TRBD1. Trimming at V came to 5 bases and at J to 9 bases, leaving 11 bases not matched to a gene. The CDR3 sequence is 14 residues long. Germline CDR1 MNHEY, CDR2 SMNVEV (reference sequence). CDR3: CASSPQGQGRRQYF. CDR3 sequence (DNA): TGTGCCAGCAGTCCCCAGGGACAGGGAAGAAGGCAGTACTTC.

The rearrangement joins TRBV2 to TRBJ2-2; D may be TRBD2 (6 bases). This CDR3 has 13 amino acids. Per germline, CDR1 SNHLY and CDR2 FYNNEI. V dropped 11 bases and J dropped 4 bases, with 14 bases sitting between them. The CDR3 region is CAGRFGGTGELFF. The DNA of the CDR3 is TGTGCCGGCCGCTTCGGGGGCACCGGGGAGCTGTTTTTT.

The chain links TRBV28 to TRBJ2-7; 8 nucleotides agree with TRBD2. Germline V gene data show CDR1 as MDHEN and CDR2 as SYDVKM. Losses at the gene ends were 4 bases for V and 4 bases for J; bases not matched to a gene: 9. The CDR3 consists of 15 residues. Written as DNA, the CDR3 is TGTGCCAGCAGTTCCCCCGTAGCGGGGAATTACGAGCAGTACTTC. The encoded protein is CASSSPVAGNYEQYF.

This clone was recorded once. This chain links TRBV11-1 with TRBJ2-1; D unclear. V lost 5 bases to trimming and J lost 4 bases, with 12 bases between them. CDR3 length equals 14 residues. From germline, CDR1 is SGHAT and CDR2 FQDESV (reference sequence). The CDR3 spells CASSPRGVYNEQFF. CDR3 coding DNA: TGTGCCAGCAGCCCCCGCGGAGTTTACAATGAGCAGTTCTTC.

This chain connects TRBV7-9 to TRBJ2-5; 10 bases fit TRBD1. The J call may be mistaken, given a closer DNA end match to TRBJ2-7. Germline CDR1 reads SEHNR; CDR2 reads FQNEAQ (reference sequence). The CDR3 extends over 12 amino acids. The DNA for the CDR3 is TGTGCCAGCAGGACAGGGGGCAACGAGCAGTACTTC. The encoded protein is CASRTGGNEQYF.

V usage is TRBV18 and J usage is TRBJ1-1; 8 nucleotides match TRBD1. V shed 6 bases, J shed 9 bases, and the junction held 9 bases outside the gene matches. The CDR3 loop spans 13 amino acids. CDR1 is KGHSH, CDR2 LQKENI, per germline. The CDR3 DNA sequence: TGTGCCAGCTCTGCCGGGACAGGTTTACAAGCTTTCTTT. The encoded protein is CASSAGTGLQAFF.

The V call is TRBV18, the J call TRBJ2-5, with D possibly being TRBD1 (5 bases). Germline V CDR1 and CDR2: KGHSH, LQKENI. V was cut by 1 base and J by 3 bases, with 12 bases left in between. The CDR3 runs 15 residues. The CDR3 DNA sequence: TGTGCCAGCTCACCACGCAGGGTTGTGAAAGAGACCCAGTACTTC. Its translation is CASSPRRVVKETQYF. Full variable domain (rest looked up from reference TRBV18 and TRBJ2-5): NAGVMQNPRHLVRRRGQEARLRCSPMKGHSHVYWYRQLPEEGLKFMVYLQKENIIDESGMPKERFSAEFPKEGPSILRIQQVVRGDSAAYFCASSPRRVVKETQYFGPGTRLLVL.

The chain recombines TRBV12-5 with TRBJ2-2; 11 bases match TRBD1. The germline V gene has CDR1 LGHNT and CDR2 FRNRAP. The ends lost 7 bases at V and 3 bases at J; junction bases unmatched: 4. The CDR3 length is 15 residues. The CDR3 DNA is TGTGCTAGTGCCACGGGACAGGGGGACACCGGGGAGCTGTTTTTT. It yields the protein CASATGQGDTGELFF.

The chain joins TRBV6-5 to TRBJ1-1, with D uncertain. V shed 0 bases and J shed 0 bases, with 11 bases lying between them. The CDR3 contains 16 residues. Germline V lookup: CDR1 MNHEY, CDR2 SVGAGI. For the CDR3, the DNA is TGTGCCAGCAGTTACTCGAGGGCAGGACTGAACACTGAAGCTTTCTTT. Translated: CASSYSRAGLNTEAFF.

Note on this clone: Other nucleotide sequences in the sample specify the same CDR3. V gene TRBV6-5 combines with J gene TRBJ2-3; the match to TRBD1 covers 8 bases. The CDR3 spans 14 residues. Germline CDR1 reads MNHEY; CDR2 reads SVGAGI. V dropped 6 bases and J dropped 0; count of bases not matched to a gene: 2. In DNA, the CDR3 is TGTGCCAGCAGCCGGGACAGGAGCACAGATACGCAGTATTTT. This translates into CASSRDRSTDTQYF.

V and J are TRBV19 and TRBJ1-1, with 11 bases identical to TRBD1. The V segment lost 6 bases and the J segment 4 bases; nucleotides outside the gene matches: 4. Germline CDR1 reads LNHDA; CDR2 reads SQIVND (reference sequence). The CDR3 covers 14 residues. This chain's CDR3 is CASRTGTGGTEAFF. For the CDR3, the DNA is TGTGCCAGTAGGACCGGGACAGGGGGCACTGAAGCTTTCTTT.

V is TRBV6-1 and J is TRBJ2-7, with 8 bases matching TRBD1. Per the germline V gene, CDR1 is MNHNS and CDR2 is SASEGT. The CDR3 totals 15 residues. Trimming took 6 bases from V and 1 from J; bases not matched to a gene: 8. The CDR3 loop is CASSTGTGYSYEQYF. The DNA of the CDR3 is TGTGCCAGCAGCACCGGGACAGGTTATTCCTACGAGCAGTACTTC.

V is TRBV7-9 and J is TRBJ2-1, with a tentative D call TRBD2 (6 bases). Trimming stripped 1 base from V and 10 bases from J, with 14 bases between. Germline loops: CDR1 SEHNR, CDR2 FQNEAQ (reference sequence). The CDR3 consists of 14 residues. The CDR3 is CASSLVGGEDEQFF. CDR3 nucleotide sequence: TGTGCCAGCAGCTTAGTCGGAGGGGAAGACGAGCAGTTCTTC.

This chain uses TRBV18 with TRBJ2-1, with a weak D call TRBD2 (7 bases). The length of the CDR3 is 13 residues. Germline-derived CDR1 and CDR2 are KGHSH and LQKENI. With 3 bases removed from V and 8 bases from J, the gap between germline ends came to 11 bases. The CDR3 DNA is TGTGCCAGCTCACCGGGGGGGGCCTATGAGCAGTTCTTC. Encoded protein: CASSPGGAYEQFF.

The table lists this clone with a count of one. The chain carries TRBV7-9 and TRBJ2-1, with 10 bases fitting TRBD2. This CDR3 comprises 15 residues. Trimming took 3 bases from V and 5 from J; bases not matched to a gene: 4. Germline V gene sequence: CDR1 SEHNR, CDR2 FQNEAQ (reference sequence). The CDR3 DNA reads TGTGCCAGCAGCTTGTGGACTAGCGGTAACAATGAGCAGTTCTTC. This codes for CASSLWTSGNNEQFF.

There are a few counts of this clone. The CDR3 loop is CASSLVQVDYGYTF. CDR3 DNA: TGTGCCAGCAGCTTGGTCCAGGTGGACTATGGCTACACCTTC. The chain employs TRBV2 and TRBJ1-2; D gene unclear. Trimming stripped 6 bases from V and 3 bases from J, with 14 bases between. CDR1 and CDR2 (germline): SNHLY, FYNNEI. The CDR3 has 14 residues.

The genes are TRBV15 and TRBJ2-3; D call uncertain. Per the germline V gene, CDR1 is LNHNV and CDR2 is YYDKDF (reference sequence). V was cut by 1 base and J by 3 bases, with 5 bases left in between. CDR3 length: 13 residues. CDR3 coding DNA: TGTGCCACCAGCAGAGCGGGTACAGATACGCAGTATTTT. Its translation is CATSRAGTDTQYF.

The chain has TRBV18 and TRBJ2-7; D remains ambiguous. V gave up 1 base and J gave up 5 bases, with 9 bases separating them. Germline V gene lookup returns CDR1 KGHSH and CDR2 LQKENI. The CDR3 loop spans 13 amino acids. CDR3 region: CASSPRQVDEQYF. CDR3 nucleotides: TGTGCCAGCTCACCACGGCAGGTTGACGAGCAGTACTTC.

The rearrangement joins TRBV14 to TRBJ2-5; 8 positions agree with TRBD1. V lost 4 bases and J lost 3; bases outside the gene matches: 4. Germline V lookup: CDR1 SGHDN, CDR2 FVKESK. The CDR3 has 14 amino acids. CDR3 in DNA: TGTGCCAGCAGCCCACCGGACAGGGAAGAGACCCAGTACTTC. Its protein product is CASSPPDREETQYF.

J is TRBJ2-5 and V is TRBV19; the D gene is possibly TRBD2 (7 bases). Trimming left V 5 bases short and J 0 bases short, with 13 bases between. This CDR3 has 15 amino acids. In germline, CDR1 is LNHDA, CDR2 SQIVND (reference sequence). Written as DNA, the CDR3 is TGTGCCAGTAGTTGGGGGGGCGCGTACCAAGAGACCCAGTACTTC. Protein sequence: CASSWGGAYQETQYF.